These 12 T cell receptor beta chains share one sample of origin, sequenced in a study of STAT3 mutations in large granular lymphocyte leukemia. Overall study results and limits: In T-cell large granular lymphocyte leukemia, about half of patients showed multiple immunodominant subclonotypes.

The method was immunoSEQ multiplex PCR; TCRdb's version includes in-frame clones alone and lacks a portion of them. The profile shows 8,500 to 11,000 clones, roughly nine tenths of them singletons. For these receptors, no antigen is known. Input material: peripheral blood mononuclear cells. These TCRs come from a man in his fifties or sixties with T-cell large granular lymphocyte leukemia. Some clones in this sample may be carry-over from other donors' samples.

CDR3 sequence reads: CASSLRSLEQYF. The DNA for the CDR3 is TGTGCCAGCAGCTTAAGGTCGCTCGAGCAGTACTTC. The V gene is TRBV7-2, the J gene TRBJ2-7; D call uncertain. V dropped 2 bases and J dropped 6 bases, with 8 bases sitting between them. Germline CDR1 SGHTA, CDR2 FQGNSA. This CDR3 has 12 amino acids.

This chain joins TRBV9 and TRBJ2-5; TRBD1 matches at 9 bases. CDR1 is SGDLS and CDR2 is YYNGEE in the germline V gene. Germline trimming cut 4 bases from V and 3 bases from J; bases unmatched to any gene: 7. The CDR3 totals 15 residues. The CDR3 sequence is CASSTRQGGEETQYF. The CDR3 DNA reads TGTGCCAGCAGCACGCGACAGGGGGGTGAAGAGACCCAGTACTTC.

The rearrangement uses TRBV29-1 and TRBJ2-2, with D perhaps matching TRBD1 (6 bases). Germline CDR1 and CDR2: SQVTM and ANQGSEA. There are 14 residues in the CDR3. The V end was cut by 4 bases, the J end by 6 bases, with 15 bases between. As DNA, the CDR3 is TGCAGCGTTGCAAGTACACGGACAGCCGGGGAGCTGTTTTTT. This sequence encodes CSVASTRTAGELFF.

The rearrangement uses TRBV5-1 and TRBJ1-2, with D possibly being TRBD1 (6 bases). The germline V and J ends were trimmed by 0 bases and 6 bases, with 9 bases remaining between them. Germline CDR1 and CDR2: SGHRS and YFSETQ. There are 13 residues in the CDR3. This CDR3 is CASSLAAGDGYTF. In nucleotides, the CDR3 is TGCGCCAGCAGCTTGGCGGCAGGGGATGGCTACACCTTC.

The chain has TRBV7-2 and TRBJ2-7; tentatively, D is TRBD2 (5 bases). V was cut by 3 bases and J by 2 bases, with 14 bases left in between. CDR1 SGHTA and CDR2 FQGNSA come from the germline V gene. The CDR3 length is 15 residues. The CDR3: CASSFPRPGTYEQYF. CDR3 nucleotides: TGTGCCAGCAGCTTTCCCAGACCCGGGACCTACGAGCAGTACTTC.

This chain uses TRBV28 with TRBJ2-1; D is perhaps TRBD2 (6 bases). The CDR3 is made up of 12 amino acids. With 7 bases removed from V and 7 bases from J, the gap between germline ends came to 11 bases. Germline V gene sequence: CDR1 MDHEN, CDR2 SYDVKM. The CDR3, as DNA: TGTGCCAGCACGACTAGGTGGAATGAGCAGTTCTTC. It specifies CASTTRWNEQFF.

The rearrangement joins TRBV10-3 to TRBJ2-3, with D possibly being TRBD2 (6 bases). Germline V gene lookup returns CDR1 ENHRY and CDR2 SYGVKD. Deletions cut 5 bases from V and 6 bases from J, with 15 bases between. The CDR3 is made up of 14 amino acids. Here the CDR3 reads CAISTSGGSDTQYF. In DNA form, the CDR3 reads TGTGCCATCAGTACGAGTGGGGGGTCGGATACGCAGTATTTT.

The rearrangement uses TRBV25-1 and TRBJ1-3, with D possibly TRBD1 on 5 matching bases. V lost 8 bases and J lost 4, with 12 bases in between. This CDR3 comprises 13 residues. The germline V gene has CDR1 MGHDK and CDR2 SYGVNS. CDR3 nucleotides: TGTGCCAGCGCCAGGGCTGCCGGAAACACCATATATTTT. Translating gives CASARAAGNTIYF.

CDR3 protein: CASSGRDGSGNTIYF. CDR3 coding DNA: TGTGCCAGCAGCGGACGGGACGGCTCTGGAAACACCATATATTTT. The chain links TRBV7-2 to TRBJ1-3, with D perhaps TRBD1 (5 bases). CDR3 size: 15 residues. Germline V lookup: CDR1 SGHTA, CDR2 FQGNSA. V gave up 5 bases and J gave up 0 bases, with 11 bases separating them.

CDR3 protein: CATTLEGETQYF. CDR3 sequence (DNA): TGCGCCACGACCCTCGAGGGAGAGACCCAGTACTTC. The chain couples TRBV5-1 to TRBJ2-5, with D possibly matching TRBD2 (5 bases). This CDR3 is built from 12 residues. The V gene lost 9 bases and the J gene lost 4 bases, with 13 bases spanning the gap. The germline CDR1 and CDR2 sequences are SGHRS and YFSETQ.

The rearrangement joins TRBV4-3 to TRBJ2-7; TRBD2 agrees at 7 bases. This CDR3 contains 15 residues. The V and J ends lost 1 base and 2 bases, in that order; junction bases with no gene match: 5. The germline gives CDR1 LGHNA, CDR2 YSLEER. Here the CDR3 DNA reads TGCGCCAGCAGCCAAGCCCCTAGCGGCGCCTACGAGCAGTACTTC. Protein sequence: CASSQAPSGAYEQYF.

The V and J genes are TRBV28 and TRBJ2-3; no clear D. Looked up from germline, CDR1 is MDHEN and CDR2 is SYDVKM. The CDR3 is made up of 20 amino acids. The V end lost 6 bases, the J end lost 1 base, and 29 bases lay between the germline ends. CDR3 amino acids: CASSSVPPAAISGGTDTQYF. CDR3 in DNA: TGTGCCAGCAGCTCCGTCCCCCCCGCCGCCATCTCTGGAGGCACAGATACGCAGTATTTT.